These 31 T cell receptor beta chains came from one sample sequenced in a study of siplizumab effects on memory and regulatory T cells (dated by TCRdb to 2018 to 2020). The library was produced with the immunoSEQ multiplex PCR assay. The clones in this table, taken by TCRdb from immuneACCESS, are in-frame only. Not every clone is retained; where verified, under half of the shortfall comes from an unresolved V gene, and the cause of the rest is unknown. Here the sample has around 99,000 clones; roughly nine tenths occur a single time. The ten top clones hold under 0.75% of the sample. The sequenced sample was Tregs sorted from blood. These receptors were obtained from a human donor in good health.

This chain joins TRBV9 and TRBJ2-7; 8 nucleotides agree with TRBD1. CDR1 and CDR2 from the germline V gene are SGDLS and YYNGEE. The CDR3 spans 12 residues. The J segment lost 5 bases and the V segment lost 3 bases, leaving 1 base of the junction unmatched. CDR3 sequence (DNA): TGTGCCAGCAGCGCGGGACAGGACGAGCAGTACTTC. It yields the protein CASSAGQDEQYF. Using reference TRBV9 and TRBJ2-7 for the parts outside the CDR3, the full variable domain is DSGVTQTPKHLITATGQRVTLRCSPRSGDLSVYWYQQSLDQGLQFLIQYYNGEERAKGNILERFSAQQFPDLHSELNLSSLELGDSALYFCASSAGQDEQYFGPGTRLTVT.

This clone appeared once. This chain uses TRBV11-2 with TRBJ1-1, with no clear D. V was shortened by 2 bases and J by 4 bases, with 5 bases between the two germline ends. Germline values: CDR1 SGHAT, CDR2 FQNNGV. There are 12 residues in the CDR3. CDR3 coding DNA: TGTGCCAGCAGCTTAATAGGCACTGAAGCTTTCTTT. Translating gives CASSLIGTEAFF.

The chain uses TRBV4-2 and TRBJ2-1, with TRBD2 matching over 14 bases. The CDR3 is 16 residues long. V trimming: 3 bases; J trimming: 3 bases; junction bases outside the gene matches: 1. Germline V gene data show CDR1 as LGHNA and CDR2 as YNFKEQ. The CDR3 DNA reads TGTGCCAGCAGCCAGGGACTAGCGGGAGACTACAATGAGCAGTTCTTC. It codes for CASSQGLAGDYNEQFF.

The chain carries TRBV4-2 and TRBJ2-1; D uncertain. Germline V gives CDR1 LGHNA, CDR2 YNFKEQ. The ends were cut back, 0 bases at V and 2 bases at J, with 11 bases in the middle. CDR3 length: 16 amino acids. The CDR3 bases are TGTGCCAGCAGCCAAGACCCCAGTAGAGCCTACAATGAGCAGTTCTTC. Its translation is CASSQDPSRAYNEQFF.

This chain joins TRBV5-1 and TRBJ1-3; TRBD1 agrees at 7 bases. CDR1 and CDR2 (germline): SGHRS, YFSETQ. V trimming: 0 bases; J trimming: 10 bases; junction bases outside the gene matches: 4. CDR3 length: 13 amino acids. DNA for the CDR3: TGCGCCAGCAGCTTGGCGCCAGGGGGTACCATATATTTT. Translation: CASSLAPGGTIYF.

The chain recombines TRBV5-1 with TRBJ1-1; D gene ambiguous. CDR3 length: 11 amino acids. Germline V lookup: CDR1 SGHRS, CDR2 YFSETQ. V shed 0 bases and J shed 7 bases, with 4 bases lying between them. The CDR3 loop reads CASSLGFEAFF. The CDR3, as DNA: TGCGCCAGCAGCTTGGGGTTTGAAGCTTTCTTT. The variable domain in full, with the rest retrieved from reference TRBV5-1 and TRBJ1-1, is KAGVTQTPRYLIKTRGQQVTLSCSPISGHRSVSWYQQTPGQGLQFLFEYFSETQRNKGNFPGRFSGRQFSNSRSEMNVSTLELGDSALYLCASSLGFEAFFGQGTRLTVV.

J is TRBJ1-6 and V is TRBV5-4; TRBD1 is a possible D gene (5 bases). The CDR3 is 14 amino acids. Germline loops: CDR1 SGHNT, CDR2 YYREEE (reference sequence). The germline V and J ends were trimmed by 0 bases and 8 bases, with 9 bases remaining between them. The CDR3 reads CASSLEGIYSPLHF. The CDR3 DNA reads TGTGCCAGCAGCTTGGAGGGGATCTATTCACCCCTCCACTTT.

CDR3 region: CASSYSIQVNQPQHF. CDR3 DNA: TGTGCCAGCAGTTACTCGATCCAGGTCAATCAGCCCCAGCATTTT. The chain is built from TRBV6-5 and TRBJ1-5; D gene ambiguous. The CDR3 is made up of 15 amino acids. Germline assignment: CDR1 MNHEY and CDR2 SVGAGI. V lost 0 bases to trimming and J lost 3 bases, with 9 bases between them.

The V and J genes are TRBV6-5 and TRBJ1-1; D remains ambiguous. Trimming took off 2 bases at V and 1 base at J, with 8 bases between the two ends. Germline V lookup: CDR1 MNHEY, CDR2 SVGAGI. The CDR3 extends over 14 amino acids. DNA for the CDR3: TGTGCCAGCAGTTACCGTGGCACGAACACTGAAGCTTTCTTT. Protein sequence: CASSYRGTNTEAFF.

V gene TRBV28 combines with J gene TRBJ2-7, with TRBD1 matching 7 bases. Germline V gene lookup returns CDR1 MDHEN and CDR2 SYDVKM. V shed 6 bases, J shed 7 bases, and the junction held 6 bases outside the gene matches. This CDR3 has 12 residues. Here the CDR3 DNA reads TGTGCCAGCAGAGGGGGCCCTTGGGAGCAGTACTTC. This codes for CASRGGPWEQYF.

The chain combines TRBV5-5 with TRBJ2-7; maybe TRBD1 (5 bases). This CDR3 contains 13 residues. V was shortened by 0 bases and J by 3 bases, with 7 bases between the two germline ends. Germline assignment: CDR1 SGHKS and CDR2 YYEKEE (reference sequence). This chain's CDR3 is CASSLGQNYEQYF. The CDR3 DNA is TGTGCCAGCAGCTTGGGACAGAACTACGAGCAGTACTTC. The full variable domain, its missing parts supplied by reference TRBV5-5 and TRBJ2-7, is DAGVTQSPTHLIKTRGQQVTLRCSPISGHKSVSWYQQVLGQGPQFIFQYYEKEERGRGNFPDRFSARQFPNYSSELNVNALLLGDSALYLCASSLGQNYEQYFGPGTRLTVT.

The CDR3 DNA follows: TGTGCCAGTAGTGTGAGCGGGATGAGGGAGTACGAGCAGTACTTC. It specifies CASSVSGMREYEQYF. The chain employs TRBV19 and TRBJ2-7; 7 bases agree with TRBD2. The V gene's germline CDR1 is LNHDA and CDR2 SQIVND (reference sequence). The length of the CDR3 is 15 residues. V dropped 5 bases and J dropped 4; count of bases not matched to a gene: 11.

The chain combines TRBV5-1 with TRBJ2-5; D is perhaps TRBD1 (6 bases). This CDR3 has 12 residues. Trimming removed 4 bases from V and 3 bases from J, with 7 bases in between. Germline V gene sequence: CDR1 SGHRS, CDR2 YFSETQ. For the CDR3, the DNA is TGCGCCAGCAGCCGGACAGAAGAGACCCAGTACTTC. This gives the protein CASSRTEETQYF.

The V call is TRBV6-6, the J call TRBJ1-1; TRBD1 might be the D (5 bases). V dropped 2 bases and J dropped 6 bases, with 7 bases sitting between them. CDR3 length: 12 residues. Germline V gene data show CDR1 as MNHNY and CDR2 as SVGAGI (reference sequence). CDR3 region: CASSYLGAEAFF. For the CDR3, the DNA is TGTGCCAGCAGTTACCTGGGGGCTGAAGCTTTCTTT.

The chain uses TRBV14 and TRBJ2-3, with TRBD2 matching 9 bases. V shed 4 bases and J 7 bases; nucleotides not matched to a gene: 12. The germline V gene encodes CDR1 SGHDN and CDR2 FVKESK. The CDR3 totals 16 residues. The CDR3 loop is CASSPIAGTSSHTQYF. The CDR3 region has the DNA TGTGCCAGCAGCCCGATCGCCGGGACTAGCTCACATACGCAGTATTTT.

The V gene is TRBV5-1, the J gene TRBJ1-2, with a tentative D call TRBD1 (5 bases). The ends were cut back, 0 bases at V and 0 bases at J, with 12 bases in the middle. The CDR3 length is 16 residues. Per germline, CDR1 SGHRS and CDR2 YFSETQ. The CDR3 spells CASSLGQSRSNYGYTF. The CDR3 DNA sequence: TGCGCCAGCAGCTTGGGACAGTCTCGGTCTAACTATGGCTACACCTTC.

This clone is a singleton in its sample. DNA for the CDR3: TGTGCCAGCAGGGGCAGGGGCGGCTACACCTTC. The encoded protein is CASRGRGGYTF. The V gene is TRBV27, the J gene TRBJ1-2, with D maybe TRBD1 (6 bases). The V end lost 6 bases, the J end lost 8 bases, and 10 bases lay between the germline ends. The germline CDR1 and CDR2 sequences are MNHEY and SMNVEV (reference sequence). The CDR3 sequence is 11 residues long.

The rearrangement uses TRBV5-6 and TRBJ2-7; perhaps D is TRBD1 or TRBD2 (5 bases each). Trimming cost V 4 bases and J 2 bases, with 13 bases left between them. The CDR3 totals 14 residues. Germline V gives CDR1 SGHDT, CDR2 YYEEEE. The CDR3: CASSDAGSTYEQYF. In DNA, the CDR3 is TGTGCCAGCAGCGACGCAGGGAGCACCTACGAGCAGTACTTC. Complete variable domain (other parts from reference TRBV5-6 and TRBJ2-7): DAGVTQSPTHLIKTRGQQVTLRCSPKSGHDTVSWYQQALGQGPQFIFQYYEEEERQRGNFPDRFSGHQFPNYSSELNVNALLLGDSALYLCASSDAGSTYEQYFGPGTRLTVT.

The chain employs TRBV20-1 and TRBJ2-5; D is perhaps TRBD2 (5 bases). The CDR3 is 11 residues long. V was shortened by 7 bases and J by 5 bases, with 11 bases between the two germline ends. Germline lookup yields CDR1 DFQATT and CDR2 SNEGSKA (reference sequence). CDR3 in amino acids: CSGSVAETQYF. Written as DNA, the CDR3 is TGCAGTGGTTCGGTAGCGGAGACCCAGTACTTC.

This clone has a single count. The chain recombines TRBV29-1 with TRBJ1-2; no definite D call. CDR1 is SQVTM, CDR2 ANQGSEA, per germline. The CDR3 extends over 11 amino acids. V was trimmed by 6 bases and J by 7 bases, leaving 12 bases between them. Here the CDR3 reads CSVTSRGGYTF. The CDR3 DNA reads as TGCAGCGTGACGTCCCGGGGTGGCTACACCTTC.

DNA for the CDR3: TGTGCCAGCAGCCTAGGGACAGGGGGCATGACACACACCGGGGAGCTGTTTTTT. Encoded protein: CASSLGTGGMTHTGELFF. The rearrangement joins TRBV4-2 to TRBJ2-2; 12 positions match TRBD1. V was pared by 4 bases and J by 3 bases, with 9 bases of the junction left unmatched. The CDR3 is made up of 18 amino acids. Germline V gives CDR1 LGHNA, CDR2 YNFKEQ.

The CDR3 DNA is TGTGCCAGCAGCCAAGAAGTACTAGCGGGGCGATCCTACGAGCAGTACTTC. Translation gives CASSQEVLAGRSYEQYF. This chain joins TRBV4-2 and TRBJ2-7, with 10 bases that match TRBD2. The CDR3 has 17 residues. Looked up from germline, CDR1 is LGHNA and CDR2 is YNFKEQ. The V segment lost 0 bases and the J segment 1 base; nucleotides outside the gene matches: 6.

This sequence joins TRBV29-1 and TRBJ2-3, with D unclear. Looked up from germline, CDR1 is SQVTM and CDR2 is ANQGSEA. The CDR3 extends over 15 amino acids. V was clipped by 0 bases and J by 2 bases, with 12 bases between them. The chain's CDR3 is CSVEDGWIVTDTQYF. The CDR3 coding sequence is TGCAGCGTTGAAGACGGATGGATCGTCACAGATACGCAGTATTTT.

The chain links TRBV29-1 to TRBJ1-2; D uncertain. V was pared by 5 bases and J by 5 bases, with 9 bases between. Looked up from germline, CDR1 is SQVTM and CDR2 is ANQGSEA. The CDR3 is made up of 11 amino acids. The CDR3 DNA reads as TGCAGCGTTATCCGGGAATATGGCTACACCTTC. Its translation is CSVIREYGYTF.

The chain combines TRBV13 with TRBJ2-1; TRBD2 agrees at 10 bases. The germline V gene encodes CDR1 PRHDT and CDR2 FYEKMQ (reference sequence). CDR3 length: 15 amino acids. J lost 6 bases, V lost 3 bases, and 5 bases had no gene match. Here the CDR3 reads CASSFLAGVINEQFF. Here the CDR3 DNA reads TGTGCCAGCAGCTTCCTAGCGGGAGTAATCAATGAGCAGTTCTTC.

The chain employs TRBV5-1 and TRBJ1-1; 7 positions match TRBD1. The CDR3 spans 15 residues. J gave up 5 bases and V 2 bases, and 9 bases lay outside the gene matches. CDR1 is SGHRS, CDR2 YFSETQ, per germline. The CDR3 DNA sequence: TGCGCCAGCAGCTTAGGGACAGTAGGAGGGACTGAAGCTTTCTTT. This translates into CASSLGTVGGTEAFF.

The rearrangement uses TRBV7-8 and TRBJ1-1; 8 bases agree with TRBD1. The germline V gene has CDR1 SGHVS and CDR2 FQNEAQ. V shed 5 bases and J 8 bases; nucleotides not matched to a gene: 13. The CDR3 loop spans 15 amino acids. For the CDR3, the DNA is TGTGCCAGCAGCAAAAATGGACAGGGCGCCGAAGAAGCTTTCTTT. It yields the protein CASSKNGQGAEEAFF.

The table lists this clone with a count of one. The chain combines TRBV6-5 with TRBJ1-2, with D tentatively TRBD1 (5 bases). Trimming stripped 1 base from V and 6 bases from J, with 15 bases between. The CDR3 length is 15 residues. Germline CDR1 reads MNHEY; CDR2 reads SVGAGI. The CDR3 loop is CASSYLREGKDGYTF. CDR3 coding DNA: TGTGCCAGCAGTTACTTAAGGGAGGGGAAAGATGGCTACACCTTC.

This clone was observed a single time. The V gene is TRBV4-1, the J gene TRBJ2-7; no firm D call. CDR3 length: 14 residues. The germline V gene has CDR1 MGHRA and CDR2 YSYEKL. V was clipped by 0 bases and J by 2 bases, with 8 bases between them. CDR3 nucleotides: TGCGCCAGCAGCCAAGAGATAGCCACCTACGAGCAGTACTTC. Protein sequence: CASSQEIATYEQYF.

This chain uses TRBV7-2 with TRBJ2-3; possibly TRBD2 for D (7 bases). Trimming stripped 2 bases from V and 3 bases from J, with 12 bases between. Germline V gene lookup returns CDR1 SGHTA and CDR2 FQGNSA. This CDR3 is built from 15 residues. This CDR3 is CASSLRGGRTDTQYF. The DNA for the CDR3 is TGTGCCAGCAGCTTAAGGGGGGGCCGAACAGATACGCAGTATTTT.

V gene TRBV6-5 combines with J gene TRBJ2-2; unclear D gene. Germline V CDR1 and CDR2: MNHEY, SVGAGI. The CDR3 is made up of 13 amino acids. V was pared by 7 bases and J by 0 bases, with 6 bases between. The chain's CDR3 is CASIRANTGELFF. DNA for the CDR3: TGTGCCAGCATAAGGGCGAACACCGGGGAGCTGTTTTTT.